A single TCR beta chain is shown here with its context. Germline V gives CDR1 GTSNPN, CDR2 SVGIG (reference sequence). CDR3 length: 13 amino acids. V lost 3 bases and J lost 7, with 13 bases in between. These data originate in a study of OX40 agonist ivuxolimab in advanced cancers. Across the whole study: Patients undergoing dose escalation presented with hepatocellular carcinoma, melanoma, renal cell or head and neck cancer.

Libraries were prepared by immunoSEQ multiplex PCR; TCRdb keeps only in-frame clonotypes and omits some of them. The sample includes roughly 83,000 clones, about 89% seen only once; the top ten take 8.4%. Patients were excluded for autoimmune disease history or systemic immunosuppression. The genes are TRBV30 and TRBJ1-5; weak D call: TRBD1 (6 bases). The source is an adult with an advanced solid tumor such as melanoma, head and neck, liver or kidney cancer. This sample comprised CD4+ or CD8+ T cells sorted from blood, obtained in a trial of the OX40 agonist ivuxolimab. The CDR3 spells CAWSASQGQPQHF. CDR3 bases: TGTGCCTGGAGCGCGTCACAGGGCCAGCCCCAGCATTTT.